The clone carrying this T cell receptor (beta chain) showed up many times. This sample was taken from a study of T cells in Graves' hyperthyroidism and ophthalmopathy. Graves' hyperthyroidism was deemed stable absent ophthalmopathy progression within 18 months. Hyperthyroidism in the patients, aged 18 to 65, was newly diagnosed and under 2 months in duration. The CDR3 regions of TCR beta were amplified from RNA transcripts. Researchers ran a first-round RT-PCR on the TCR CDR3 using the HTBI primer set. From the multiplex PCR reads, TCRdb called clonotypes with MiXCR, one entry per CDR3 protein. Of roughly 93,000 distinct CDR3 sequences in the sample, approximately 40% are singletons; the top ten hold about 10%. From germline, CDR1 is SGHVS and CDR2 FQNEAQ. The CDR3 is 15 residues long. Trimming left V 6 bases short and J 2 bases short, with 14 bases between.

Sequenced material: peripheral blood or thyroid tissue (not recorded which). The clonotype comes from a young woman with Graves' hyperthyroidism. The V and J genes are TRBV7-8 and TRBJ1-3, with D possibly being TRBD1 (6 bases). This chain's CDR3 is CASRIWEGAGNTIYF. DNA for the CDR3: TGTGCCAGCAGGATTTGGGAGGGGGCTGGAAACACCATATATTTT.